This T cell receptor (beta chain) was identified during a study of OX40 agonist ivuxolimab in advanced cancers. About the research overall: Allowance was made for prior anti-PD-1, anti-PD-L1 or anti-CTLA-4 therapy, and roughly 39% had some.

The CDR3 has 13 residues. Trimming took 4 bases from V and 16 from J, leaving 20 bases between them. Germline V lookup: CDR1 MDHEN, CDR2 SYDVKM. Only in-frame clones appear in the TCRdb table, and some are missing; sequencing was by immunoSEQ multiplex PCR. The table has about 80,000 clones, around 94% seen once. The source is an adult with an advanced solid tumor such as melanoma, head and neck, liver or kidney cancer. Sequencing used CD4+ or CD8+ T cells sorted from blood, obtained in a trial of the OX40 agonist ivuxolimab. The chain is built from TRBV28 and TRBJ1-5; D gene uncertain. Written as DNA, the CDR3 is TGTGCCAGCAGTTCCCCCCCTTTGGAGGTCCCACATTTT. This encodes CASSSPPLEVPHF.